The clone carrying this TCR beta chain appeared many times. As yet, its antigen is unknown. The germline CDR1 and CDR2 sequences are MNHEY and SMNVEV (reference sequence). Trimming cost V 2 bases and J 6 bases, with 8 bases left between them. The CDR3 is made up of 13 amino acids. This entry belongs to a study of blood T cells in healthy people across ages. Notes on the study in general: Among T cells, TCR beta diversity per million cells dropped roughly linearly as age rose.

Through a sample-barcoded 5' primer and a J-beta primer mix, a second PCR was run for roughly 6 to 12 cycles. TCRdb itself ran the 5' RACE reads through MiXCR, one entry per CDR3 protein. The table has approximately 800,000 distinct CDR3 sequences, roughly 24% seen once. These same data were also listed under a study on T cells of mothers and their children.

The sequenced material came from blood. The TCR originated in a boy aged 5 to 17 in good health. V gene TRBV27 combines with J gene TRBJ1-5; possibly TRBD1 for D (5 bases). DNA for the CDR3: TGTGCCAGCAGTTTAGGGGGTAGTCAGCCCCAGCATTTT. This sequence encodes CASSLGGSQPQHF.